One and the same sample provided the 24 T cell receptor beta chains below, sequenced in a study of T cell clonotyping in hematopoietic cell transplantation. Measured with immunoSEQ multiplex PCR; TCRdb has only the in-frame clones, and not every one. The sample has around 15,000 clones; more than 75% are singletons. The input for sequencing was PBMCs, taken 100 days after allogeneic stem cell transplant. The receptors stem from a male patient aged 60-70 years who had an allogeneic stem cell transplant from a related donor, so the T cells may come from the graft donor. Some clones in this sample may be carry-over from other donors' samples.

This clone was counted a few times. This chain connects TRBV2 to TRBJ1-4; D may be TRBD1 (6 bases). Germline V gene lookup returns CDR1 SNHLY and CDR2 FYNNEI. This CDR3 contains 13 residues. Trimming took off 4 bases at V and 7 bases at J, with 10 bases between the two ends. The DNA for the CDR3 is TGTGCCAGCAGTGTCAGGGGCCCTGAAAAACTGTTTTTT. Its translation: CASSVRGPEKLFF.

The chain recombines TRBV19 with TRBJ1-6; D unclear. Germline loops: CDR1 LNHDA, CDR2 SQIVND (reference sequence). V was cut by 5 bases and J by 6 bases, with 11 bases left in between. The CDR3 extends over 14 amino acids. The CDR3 region is CASSDRASNSPLHF. The CDR3 nucleotides are TGTGCCAGTAGTGACCGGGCCAGTAATTCACCCCTCCACTTT.

The chain employs TRBV5-4 and TRBJ1-1; 10 bases map to TRBD1. The V gene end was trimmed by 4 bases and the J gene end by 2 bases; junction bases not matched to a gene: 5. Germline-derived CDR1 and CDR2 are SGHNT and YYREEE (reference sequence). This CDR3 is 15 amino acids long. The CDR3 spells CASSARTGGNTEAFF. The CDR3 nucleotides read TGTGCCAGCAGCGCCAGGACAGGGGGAAACACTGAAGCTTTCTTT.

J is TRBJ2-5 and V is TRBV10-3, with TRBD1 matching 9 bases. Per germline, CDR1 ENHRY and CDR2 SYGVKD. The length of the CDR3 is 12 residues. V was pared by 10 bases and J by 5 bases, with 5 bases of the junction left unmatched. CDR3 coding DNA: TGTGCCACAACAGGGGGCAGTGAGACCCAGTACTTC. This translates into CATTGGSETQYF.

This clone was counted between two and nine times. V is TRBV4-3 and J is TRBJ2-3, with D uncertain. V was trimmed by 0 bases and J by 2 bases, leaving 9 bases between them. Germline V gives CDR1 LGHNA, CDR2 YSLEER. The CDR3 is 15 residues long. The CDR3 loop is CASSQDTEITDTQYF. The DNA of the CDR3 is TGCGCCAGCAGCCAAGATACGGAAATCACAGATACGCAGTATTTT.

The gene calls are TRBV5-6 and TRBJ1-5; the match to TRBD1 covers 7 bases. Germline V gives CDR1 SGHDT, CDR2 YYEEEE. V gave up 3 bases and J gave up 4 bases; unmatched junction bases: 4. The CDR3 runs 14 residues. CDR3 sequence reads: CASSSGQTNQPQHF. CDR3 sequence (DNA): TGTGCCAGCAGCTCGGGACAGACTAATCAGCCCCAGCATTTT.

The chain recombines TRBV2 with TRBJ1-5; tentatively, D is TRBD1 (6 bases). The CDR3 has 13 amino acids. CDR1 and CDR2 from the germline V gene are SNHLY and FYNNEI. The V and J ends lost 6 bases and 3 bases respectively, with 9 bases between them. The CDR3 loop is CASSRDINQPQHF. The CDR3 region has the DNA TGTGCCAGCAGCCGGGACATCAATCAGCCCCAGCATTTT.

This chain connects TRBV30 to TRBJ1-6; 7 nucleotides line up with TRBD1. V trimming: 4 bases; J trimming: 6 bases; junction bases outside the gene matches: 6. The germline V gene encodes CDR1 GTSNPN and CDR2 SVGIG (reference sequence). The CDR3 is 14 amino acids. CDR3: CAWTRDRSNSPLHF. DNA of the CDR3: TGTGCCTGGACCCGGGACAGATCTAATTCACCCCTCCACTTT.

The rearrangement joins TRBV30 to TRBJ2-5; D is unclear. Per germline, CDR1 GTSNPN and CDR2 SVGIG (reference sequence). This CDR3 comprises 14 residues. V shed 1 base and J shed 4 bases, with 13 bases lying between them. The CDR3 loop reads CAWSEDDLGETQYF. CDR3 in DNA: TGTGCCTGGAGTGAAGACGACCTCGGAGAGACCCAGTACTTC.

The chain has TRBV9 and TRBJ1-4; 7 bases are a match to TRBD1. This CDR3 region has 14 residues. The V gene's germline CDR1 is SGDLS and CDR2 YYNGEE. V gave up 1 base and J gave up 7 bases; unmatched junction bases: 4. The CDR3 DNA reads as TGTGCCAGCAGCGTACAGGGGGTCGGTGAAAAACTGTTTTTT. This codes for CASSVQGVGEKLFF.

This chain links TRBV2 with TRBJ1-2; D is perhaps TRBD1 (6 bases). Germline lookup yields CDR1 SNHLY and CDR2 FYNNEI. The V and J ends lost 6 bases and 7 bases respectively, with 18 bases between them. The CDR3 consists of 14 residues. The CDR3 loop is CASSGTRGVVGYTF. DNA for the CDR3: TGTGCCAGCAGCGGGACACGGGGGGTTGTTGGCTACACCTTC. Filled out from reference TRBV2 and TRBJ1-2, the complete variable domain reads EPEVTQTPSHQVTQMGQEVILRCVPISNHLYFYWYRQILGQKVEFLVSFYNNEISEKSEIFDDQFSVERPDGSNFTLKIRSTKLEDSAMYFCASSGTRGVVGYTFGSGTRLTVV.

This clone was seen more than once but under ten times. This sequence joins TRBV7-9 and TRBJ1-2; the D gene is possibly TRBD1 (5 bases). The germline V and J ends were trimmed by 2 bases and 6 bases, with 19 bases remaining between them. The germline gives CDR1 SEHNR, CDR2 FQNEAQ (reference sequence). The CDR3 has 16 amino acids. The CDR3 DNA reads TGTGCCAGCAGCTTACAGGGTCTCGGGGAGGCTGATGGCTACACCTTC. It yields the protein CASSLQGLGEADGYTF.

This clone was seen a few times. The rearrangement links TRBV19 to TRBJ1-1; 9 nucleotides agree with TRBD1. The germline CDR1 and CDR2 sequences are LNHDA and SQIVND (reference sequence). CDR3 length: 15 residues. The V and J ends lost 5 bases and 1 base, in that order; junction bases with no gene match: 5. The CDR3 protein is CASSPQGARNTEAFF. The CDR3 DNA is TGTGCCAGTAGTCCACAGGGGGCTAGGAACACTGAAGCTTTCTTT.

CDR3 coding DNA: TGTGCCTGGAGTTTGACACCGGGACTAGCGGGGGCGAAAAAGGGGACGCAGTATTTT. It encodes CAWSLTPGLAGAKKGTQYF. This sequence joins TRBV30 and TRBJ2-3; TRBD2 matches 14 bases. V lost 2 bases to trimming and J lost 9 bases; unmatched junction nucleotides: 19. Germline V lookup: CDR1 GTSNPN, CDR2 SVGIG (reference sequence). The CDR3 has 19 residues.

The chain joins TRBV13 to TRBJ1-1, with D tentatively TRBD1 (6 bases). Germline CDR1 PRHDT, CDR2 FYEKMQ (reference sequence). V lost 0 bases to trimming and J lost 7 bases, with 9 bases between them. There are 13 residues in the CDR3. CDR3 sequence: CASSLGYRDEAFF. CDR3 sequence (DNA): TGTGCCAGCAGCTTAGGCTACAGGGATGAAGCTTTCTTT.

The J gene is TRBJ1-6, the V gene TRBV27, with D hard to call. CDR1 is MNHEY, CDR2 SMNVEV, per germline (reference sequence). This CDR3 has 16 amino acids. Trimming took off 5 bases at V and 6 bases at J, with 17 bases between the two ends. For the CDR3, the DNA is TGTGCCAGCAGTCTCACCGGGCAGGTGGTTAATTCACCCCTCCACTTT. Protein: CASSLTGQVVNSPLHF.

This clone was seen just once. The chain recombines TRBV11-2 with TRBJ1-1, with TRBD1 matching over 9 bases. The CDR3 loop spans 15 amino acids. Trimming took 4 bases from V and 7 from J; bases not matched to a gene: 10. Germline V gives CDR1 SGHAT, CDR2 FQNNGV. CDR3 sequence (DNA): TGTGCCAGCAGCTCTCAACAGGGGGCTAGTGGTGAAGCTTTCTTT. This codes for CASSSQQGASGEAFF.

The rearrangement links TRBV13 to TRBJ1-2; 9 nucleotides align to TRBD1. The length of the CDR3 is 14 residues. Germline assignment: CDR1 PRHDT and CDR2 FYEKMQ (reference sequence). V was clipped by 6 bases and J by 7 bases; unmatched bases: 9. CDR3 protein: CASRDRGSIPGYTF. The DNA for the CDR3 is TGTGCCAGCAGGGACAGGGGAAGTATTCCTGGCTACACCTTC.

The chain employs TRBV27 and TRBJ1-1; weak D call: TRBD1 (5 bases). This CDR3 comprises 13 residues. CDR1 and CDR2 from the germline V gene are MNHEY and SMNVEV (reference sequence). V shed 5 bases and J shed 4 bases, with 11 bases lying between them. Here the CDR3 reads CASSLGRGTEAFF. The CDR3 nucleotides are TGTGCCAGCAGTCTTGGAAGGGGCACTGAAGCTTTCTTT.

The chain couples TRBV11-2 to TRBJ2-3, with TRBD2 as a possible D gene (7 bases). Looked up from germline, CDR1 is SGHAT and CDR2 is FQNNGV. The CDR3 extends over 14 amino acids. The V end lost 4 bases, the J end lost 5 bases, and 13 bases lay between the germline ends. The CDR3 loop is CASSSRGEGDTQYF. CDR3 coding DNA: TGTGCCAGCAGCTCAAGGGGGGAGGGAGATACGCAGTATTTT.

This chain connects TRBV7-8 to TRBJ2-5; tentatively, D is TRBD1 or TRBD2 (5 bases each). This CDR3 comprises 13 residues. Trimming left V 5 bases short and J 2 bases short, with 9 bases between. The germline V gene has CDR1 SGHVS and CDR2 FQNEAQ. CDR3 residues: CASSAGAQETQYF. CDR3 nucleotide sequence: TGTGCCAGCAGCGCCGGGGCACAAGAGACCCAGTACTTC.

The V gene is TRBV28, the J gene TRBJ2-7; 7 bases map to TRBD1. This CDR3 region has 15 residues. Germline lookup yields CDR1 MDHEN and CDR2 SYDVKM. V shed 7 bases, J shed 0 bases, and the junction held 9 bases outside the gene matches. The CDR3 DNA is TGTGCCAGCACCTTGCTCCGGGACAGCTCCTACGAGCAGTACTTC. Translation: CASTLLRDSSYEQYF.

This clone has a handful of counts. The chain couples TRBV6-5 to TRBJ1-6; D is uncertain. This CDR3 is 13 amino acids long. Germline lookup yields CDR1 MNHEY and CDR2 SVGAGI. V was trimmed by 7 bases and J by 9 bases, leaving 13 bases between them. CDR3 nucleotide sequence: TGTGCCAGCACCACGTCTGTGAGTTCACCCCTCCACTTT. It specifies CASTTSVSSPLHF.

This chain uses TRBV11-2 with TRBJ2-1; D gene uncertain. Deletions cut 5 bases from V and 10 bases from J, with 18 bases between. This CDR3 has 14 amino acids. In germline, CDR1 is SGHAT, CDR2 FQNNGV. This CDR3 reads CASSLNRADLEQFF. The CDR3 DNA sequence: TGTGCCAGCAGCCTCAACCGGGCTGACTTGGAGCAGTTCTTC.